This T cell receptor beta chain was captured in a study of CD8 T cells in Susac syndrome. Findings and caveats of the study: An acknowledgment was made by the study that its TCR sequencing and HLA analysis involved relatively few individuals.

Random hexamers were used to reverse transcribe an amount of roughly 0.45 to 1 ug RNA. TCR beta CDR3 was amplified by immunoSEQ covering 54 Vbeta and 13 Jbeta. TCRdb reprocessed the immunoSEQ multiplex PCR reads with MiXCR, giving one entry per CDR3 protein. Seen here are 150,000 to 250,000 distinct CDR3 sequences, 90% to 95% observed once, and the top ten hold roughly 0.088%. Trimming pared 4 bases from V and 4 bases from J, leaving 17 bases between. The CDR3 consists of 14 residues. From germline, CDR1 is SQVTM and CDR2 ANQGSEA. Sequencing of TCR beta was performed on blood CD8+ T cells and on blood CD4+ T cells. The multiple sclerosis controls comprised treatment-naive patients whose relapsing-remitting disease was stable or active. In the case of this clonotype: Its antigen is not known.

J is TRBJ2-7 and V is TRBV29-1, with D perhaps given as TRBD1 or TRBD2 (7 bases each). The receptor comes from a human donor with multiple sclerosis. The sequenced material came from CD4+ T cells from PBMCs. The chain's CDR3 is CSVGRGGTIYEQYF. The DNA of the CDR3 is TGCAGCGTTGGCAGGGGGGGGACAATTTACGAGCAGTACTTC.